Described below is a single TCR beta chain sequence and its context. This sample is drawn from a study of blood T cell repertoires in COVID-19. Study-level background: Samples came from the United States, Italy and Spain, spanning acute and convalescent COVID-19. PBMCs, B-cell-depleted T cells, or T cells were the source of the cDNA or gDNA that made up the material.

Authors' analysis steps: Amplifying reference gene primers gave estimates of nucleated cell counts. TCRdb keeps only in-frame clones here, not all; method: immunoSEQ multiplex PCR. That table supplies the V and J calls and clone size; D and trimming were determined from the DNA. The table includes around 130,000 clones, about 74% detected once. Trimming removed 7 bases at V and 5 bases at J, with 22 bases between. CDR1 is SGHKS, CDR2 YYEKEE, per germline (reference sequence). The CDR3 is made up of 15 amino acids. This clonotype originated in a human donor in a cohort sampled during active COVID-19. Sequenced input: peripheral blood. The chain links TRBV5-5 to TRBJ2-7; D might be TRBD1 (7 bases). The CDR3 here is CASGGRGDPLNEQYF. DNA of the CDR3: TGTGCCAGCGGAGGCAGGGGGGATCCCTTAAACGAGCAGTACTTC.